This T cell receptor beta chain was captured in a study of cytomegalovirus exposure and HLA in healthy donors. Amplification used 60 Vbeta primers and 13 Jbeta primers. Here immunoSEQ multiplex PCR was the method, and the copy in TCRdb shows in-frame clones only, minus some. Of roughly 93,000 clones in the sample, roughly 78% were seen once. For this clone: Its antigen is as yet unknown.

Trimming shortened V by 5 bases and J by 3 bases, and 13 bases separated the two germline ends. Germline V CDR1 and CDR2: SEHNR, FQNEAQ (reference sequence). The CDR3 is made up of 15 amino acids. The study's findings and limits: In a later analysis, at a false discovery rate of 0.05, 15,000 to 20,000 TCR beta sequences matched HLA alleles. Through in vitro validation, three CMV-associated chains were shown to be specific for CMV antigens. Published work reported that the classifier diagnosed cytomegalovirus status with high specificity and sensitivity.

The sequencing input was PBMCs. This sequence originates from a man aged 30-40 years in good health and CMV-seronegative. This chain joins TRBV7-9 and TRBJ2-2; D is uncertain. This CDR3 reads CASSLRFRDTGELFF. CDR3 in DNA: TGTGCCAGCAGCCTCCGTTTCCGGGACACCGGGGAGCTGTTTTTT.